This TCR beta chain was recovered during a study of vaccination effects on CD4 cells after COVID-19. The germline V gene encodes CDR1 LNHDA and CDR2 SQIVND (reference sequence). The CDR3 is 12 residues long. Trimming cost V 6 bases and J 5 bases, with 9 bases left between them. Researchers isolated CD4+ T cells once approximately ten days of culture had elapsed. Participants completed two doses of the BNT162b2 or mRNA-1273 vaccine. Turning to this clone: Its antigen is not known.

TCRdb's table, derived via immunoSEQ multiplex PCR, lists solely in-frame clones and lacks some. The sample gives 43,000 or so clones, roughly three quarters of which show up once; about 6.7% is in the top ten. This specimen was CD4+ T cells from PBMCs cultured without peptide, taken after COVID-19 vaccination. This chain links TRBV19 with TRBJ2-3; D may correspond to TRBD1 or TRBD2 (5 bases each). This receptor was identified in a human donor who received a COVID-19 vaccine. The CDR3 loop reads CASRGTVDTQYF. CDR3 bases: TGTGCCAGTAGGGGGACGGTAGATACGCAGTATTTT.